The rows below give T cell receptor beta chains drawn from one sample of a study of shared clonotypes between healthy human individuals. This table comes from immunoSEQ multiplex PCR, and its TCRdb copy is limited to in-frame clones, with some not included. The table lists about 1.5 million clones, approximately 96% of them singletons. The sample comprised naive CD4+ T cells sorted from blood. These receptor sequences come from a man aged 30-40 years in good health. CDR3s include the opening cysteine and the closing phenylalanine or tryptophan. The order of the fields is clone size, J gene, D gene, V gene, CDR3 length, CDR3 protein, CDR3 DNA. A D gene is named only where the DNA matches it firmly. The size of a clone is reported for some rows only, either as once, few or many, or as a class for expanded clones.

>.|TRBJ2-7|.|TRBV5-1|16
CASSLGTSLSSYEQYF
TGCGCCAGCAGCTTGGGAACCAGCCTTAGCTCCTACGAGCAGTACTTC
>few|TRBJ2-7|.|TRBV27|18
CASSFGGVGTELPYEQYF
TGTGCCAGCAGTTTTGGGGGGGTCGGGACAGAACTTCCCTACGAGCAGTACTTC
>.|TRBJ2-5|.|TRBV15|14
CATSRGPAQETQYF
TGTGCCACCAGCAGAGGTCCCGCACAAGAGACCCAGTACTTC
>once|TRBJ1-1|.|TRBV29-1|13
CSVARPMANEAFF
TGCAGCGTTGCCCGACCTATGGCCAATGAAGCTTTCTTT
>.|TRBJ1-2|TRBD1|TRBV6-6|15
CASSSGRGDLKGYTF
TGTGCCAGCAGTTCTGGCAGGGGGGACCTAAAGGGCTACACCTTC
>.|TRBJ1-4|TRBD1|TRBV18|19
CASSPATGKTKGTNEKLFF
TGTGCCAGCTCACCAGCGACAGGGAAAACGAAAGGAACTAATGAAAAACTGTTTTTT
>.|TRBJ2-1|.|TRBV5-1|12
CASSLRVNEQFF
TGCGCCAGCAGCTTAAGAGTCAATGAGCAGTTCTTC
>.|TRBJ2-3|.|TRBV5-1|13
CASSLAAPDTQYF
TGCGCCAGCAGCTTGGCCGCACCAGATACGCAGTATTTT
>.|TRBJ2-1|TRBD2|TRBV25-1|16
CASRNTGTSGRGEQFF
TGTGCCAGCAGGAACACCGGGACTAGCGGGAGGGGTGAGCAGTTCTTC
>few|TRBJ2-3|TRBD1|TRBV7-6|15
CASSFGQGPENTQYF
TGTGCCAGCAGCTTTGGACAGGGGCCGGAAAATACGCAGTATTTT
>.|TRBJ2-7|.|TRBV28|14
CASSPRDISPEQYF
TGTGCCAGCAGCCCCCGCGACATCAGTCCCGAGCAGTACTTC
>.|TRBJ2-7|TRBD1|TRBV18|18
CASSPKVTGGLVVNEQYF
TGTGCCAGCTCACCAAAGGTTACAGGGGGACTTGTTGTAAACGAGCAGTACTTC
>.|TRBJ2-2|.|TRBV6-1|15
CASNSWGWNTGELFF
TGTGCCAGCAATTCGTGGGGATGGAACACCGGGGAGCTGTTTTTT
>once|TRBJ1-5|.|TRBV30|15
CAWSADMLGLQPQHF
TGTGCCTGGAGTGCGGACATGCTGGGGCTTCAGCCCCAGCATTTT
>.|TRBJ2-7|.|TRBV9|13
CASSVGQSGEQYF
TGTGCCAGCAGCGTAGGACAGTCTGGGGAGCAGTACTTC
>.|TRBJ2-2|.|TRBV6-5|14
CASSYLPIYGELFF
TGTGCCAGCAGTTACTTGCCAATCTACGGGGAGCTGTTTTTT
>.|TRBJ2-7|TRBD1|TRBV5-4|15
CASSIPGQGSDEQYF
TGTGCCAGCAGTATACCGGGACAGGGGTCCGACGAGCAGTACTTC
>.|TRBJ2-3|TRBD2|TRBV5-1|16
CASSSLTSGSRDTQYF
TGCGCCAGCAGCTCCCTGACTAGCGGGAGTAGAGATACGCAGTATTTT
>.|TRBJ1-1|TRBD1|TRBV9|15
CASSRSLQGAPEAFF
TGTGCCAGCAGCCGATCTCTCCAGGGGGCCCCTGAAGCTTTCTTT
>.|TRBJ1-4|.|TRBV7-9|16
CASSLPMREGSEKLFF
TGTGCCAGCAGCTTACCGATGAGGGAGGGGAGTGAAAAACTGTTTTTT
>.|TRBJ1-2|.|TRBV19|12
CASNDGWYGYTF
TGTGCCAGTAACGACGGGTGGTATGGCTACACCTTC
>.|TRBJ1-2|.|TRBV19|14
CASSIAAGPYGYTF
TGTGCCAGTAGTATCGCAGCGGGCCCGTATGGCTACACCTTC
>.|TRBJ1-3|.|TRBV9|15
CASSGPRISGNTIYF
TGTGCCAGCAGCGGCCCACGGATCTCTGGAAACACCATATATTTT
>.|TRBJ2-1|TRBD2|TRBV5-4|18
CASSQGLAGVSTYNEQFF
TGTGCCAGCAGCCAAGGACTAGCGGGAGTAAGCACCTACAATGAGCAGTTCTTC
>.|TRBJ2-7|TRBD1|TRBV28|15
CASSLTGPNYYEQYF
TGTGCCAGCAGTTTGACAGGGCCCAACTACTACGAGCAGTACTTC
>.|TRBJ1-3|.|TRBV28|15
CASSLRGDSGNTIYF
TGTGCCAGCAGTTTAAGGGGTGACTCTGGAAACACCATATATTTT
>.|TRBJ1-5|.|TRBV27|15
CASSLSGYSNQPQHF
TGTGCCAGCAGTTTATCGGGTTATAGCAATCAGCCCCAGCATTTT
>.|TRBJ1-4|TRBD1|TRBV28|18
CASRLDRAPFSTNEKLFF
TGTGCCAGCAGGTTGGACAGGGCTCCATTTTCTACTAATGAAAAACTGTTTTTT
>.|TRBJ2-6|.|TRBV4-3|19
CASSRTPAGGLSGANVLTF
TGCGCCAGCAGCCGGACCCCGGCCGGGGGCCTCTCTGGGGCCAACGTCCTGACTTTC
>.|TRBJ1-1|.|TRBV14|12
CASSFDSLKAFF
TGTGCCAGCAGCTTCGACAGTTTGAAAGCTTTCTTT
>.|TRBJ2-5|TRBD2|TRBV5-1|18
CASSLQPGLAGVQETQYF
TGCGCCAGCAGCCTTCAACCGGGACTAGCGGGAGTCCAAGAGACCCAGTACTTC
>.|TRBJ1-1|.|TRBV19|14
CASSIRRRNTEAFF
TGTGCCAGTAGTATCCGCAGGAGGAACACTGAAGCTTTCTTT
>.|TRBJ2-7|TRBD1|TRBV25-1|13
CASRLTGPYEQYF
TGTGCCAGCAGATTGACAGGGCCCTACGAGCAGTACTTC
>.|TRBJ1-3|.|TRBV28|14
CASSFSRIGNTIYF
TGTGCCAGCAGTTTTTCGAGGATTGGAAACACCATATATTTT
>.|TRBJ1-1|.|TRBV10-2|12
CASSAGDTEAFF
TGCGCCAGCAGTGCCGGGGACACTGAAGCTTTCTTT
>.|TRBJ1-4|TRBD1|TRBV4-1|17
CASSQTGGALSTEKLFF
TGCGCCAGCAGCCAAACAGGGGGCGCGTTATCGACTGAAAAACTGTTTTTT
>.|TRBJ2-1|TRBD1|TRBV28|18
CASSFLVDLGQGRHEQFF
TGTGCCAGCAGTTTCCTCGTAGATTTGGGACAGGGTCGTCATGAGCAGTTCTTC
>.|TRBJ1-4|.|TRBV29-1|14
CSVITRESNEKLFF
TGCAGCGTTATAACCCGGGAGAGTAATGAAAAACTGTTTTTT
>once|TRBJ1-4|TRBD1|TRBV28|15
CASSLQGAGNEKLFF
TGTGCCAGCAGTCTACAGGGGGCTGGTAATGAAAAACTGTTTTTT
>.|TRBJ1-3|.|TRBV9|16
CASSVVSPSSGNTIYF
TGTGCCAGCAGCGTAGTAAGCCCGAGCTCTGGAAACACCATATATTTT
>.|TRBJ2-2|TRBD2|TRBV5-1|15
CASSLAGGHGGELFF
TGCGCCAGCAGCTTAGCGGGAGGGCATGGCGGGGAGCTGTTTTTT
>.|TRBJ2-7|TRBD1|TRBV19|14
CASSPRDRNHEQYF
TGTGCCAGTAGTCCTCGGGACAGAAATCACGAGCAGTACTTC
>.|TRBJ2-1|.|TRBV11-2|16
CASSLATGYLRDEQFF
TGTGCCAGCAGCTTAGCGACAGGTTACCTTCGAGATGAGCAGTTCTTC
>.|TRBJ2-5|TRBD1|TRBV18|14
CASSPGTGEETQYF
TGTGCCAGCTCACCTGGGACAGGGGAGGAGACCCAGTACTTC
>.|TRBJ2-3|TRBD2|TRBV9|17
CASSVDGRSGSTDTQYF
TGTGCCAGCAGCGTAGACGGACGGAGCGGGAGTACAGATACGCAGTATTTT